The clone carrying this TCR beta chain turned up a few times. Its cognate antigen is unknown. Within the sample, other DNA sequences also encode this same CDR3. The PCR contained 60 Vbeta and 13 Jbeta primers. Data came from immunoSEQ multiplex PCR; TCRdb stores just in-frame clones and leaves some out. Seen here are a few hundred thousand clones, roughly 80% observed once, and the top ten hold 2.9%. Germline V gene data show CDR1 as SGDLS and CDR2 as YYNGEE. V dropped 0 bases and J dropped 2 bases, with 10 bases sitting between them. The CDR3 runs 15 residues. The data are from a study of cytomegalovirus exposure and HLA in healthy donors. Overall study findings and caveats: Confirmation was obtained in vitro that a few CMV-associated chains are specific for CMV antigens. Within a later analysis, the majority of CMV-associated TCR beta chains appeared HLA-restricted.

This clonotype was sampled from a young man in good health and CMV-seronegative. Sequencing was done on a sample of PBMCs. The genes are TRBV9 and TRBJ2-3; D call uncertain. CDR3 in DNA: TGTGCCAGCAGCGTAGGAGGTTTATCCACAGATACGCAGTATTTT. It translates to CASSVGGLSTDTQYF.